The 21 T cell receptor beta chains listed next were all sequenced from one sample in a study of cytomegalovirus exposure and HLA in healthy donors. Here immunoSEQ multiplex PCR was the method, and the copy in TCRdb shows in-frame clones only, minus some. Among 100,000 to 130,000 clones listed, nearly 97% were seen once. The sequencing sample was made of PBMCs. Every receptor here comes from a woman under 30 in good health and CMV-seronegative.

The genes are TRBV19 and TRBJ1-6; 7 nucleotides match TRBD1. CDR1 LNHDA and CDR2 SQIVND come from the germline V gene (reference sequence). CDR3 length equals 16 residues. After removal of 5 bases from V and 6 bases from J, the junction contained 10 bases not matched to a gene. The CDR3 sequence: CASSLGQRGFNSPLHF. CDR3 DNA sequence: TGTGCCAGTAGTTTGGGACAGCGAGGGTTTAATTCACCCCTCCACTTT.

In its sample, this clone was seen a few times. J is TRBJ1-2 and V is TRBV28, with 10 bases aligning to TRBD1. This CDR3 contains 16 residues. CDR1 is MDHEN and CDR2 is SYDVKM in the germline V gene. V lost 7 bases, J lost 7 bases, and 15 bases stayed unmatched. The CDR3 DNA follows: TGTGCCAGCACCCTCCCCGGGACAGGGGCCGGCGGTGGCTACACCTTC. Translation: CASTLPGTGAGGGYTF.

The V gene is TRBV28, the J gene TRBJ1-1, with TRBD1 identical over 9 bases. The trim removed 8 bases at V and 3 bases at J, leaving 16 bases unmatched. Germline V gene lookup returns CDR1 MDHEN and CDR2 SYDVKM. This CDR3 contains 17 residues. The CDR3 sequence is CASPGAGTGLIDTEAFF. CDR3 bases: TGTGCCAGCCCGGGGGCCGGGACAGGGTTGATCGACACTGAAGCTTTCTTT.

In DNA, the CDR3 is TGCAGTGCTGCAGGGAACACTGAAGCTTTCTTT. Translating gives CSAAGNTEAFF. V and J are TRBV20-1 and TRBJ1-1, with unresolved D. V lost 5 bases to trimming and J lost 1 base, with 5 bases between them. The CDR3 has 11 amino acids. The germline V gene has CDR1 DFQATT and CDR2 SNEGSKA (reference sequence).

The rearrangement joins TRBV30 to TRBJ1-6; D is ambiguous. V was shortened by 7 bases and J by 8 bases, with 18 bases between the two germline ends. Germline CDR1 and CDR2: GTSNPN and SVGIG (reference sequence). This CDR3 comprises 14 residues. Here the CDR3 reads CASSHGRPYSPLHF. The CDR3 region has the DNA TGTGCCTCGTCTCATGGGAGACCCTATTCACCCCTCCACTTT.

The V call is TRBV13, the J call TRBJ1-2; weak D call: TRBD1 (6 bases). CDR3 size: 16 residues. Trimming took off 4 bases at V and 0 bases at J, with 15 bases between the two ends. CDR1 PRHDT and CDR2 FYEKMQ come from the germline V gene (reference sequence). DNA of the CDR3: TGTGCCAGCAGCTCACAGGGTATGGCAGCTAACTATGGCTACACCTTC. It yields the protein CASSSQGMAANYGYTF.

This sequence joins TRBV18 and TRBJ2-3; possible D gene TRBD1, 6 bases. Trimming shortened V by 3 bases and J by 3 bases, and 7 bases separated the two germline ends. Germline CDR1 KGHSH, CDR2 LQKENI. The CDR3 extends over 13 amino acids. This CDR3 reads CASSPGTTDTQYF. The CDR3 nucleotides are TGTGCCAGCTCACCCGGGACAACAGATACGCAGTATTTT.

The chain's CDR3 is CASSSRQEFYNEQFF. The CDR3 DNA reads TGCGCCAGCAGCTCCCGACAGGAATTTTACAATGAGCAGTTCTTC. V is TRBV5-1 and J is TRBJ2-1; D may be TRBD1 (6 bases). This CDR3 is built from 15 residues. V lost 3 bases to trimming and J lost 4 bases, with 14 bases between them. Germline V lookup: CDR1 SGHRS, CDR2 YFSETQ. The full variable domain, its missing parts supplied by reference TRBV5-1 and TRBJ2-1, is KAGVTQTPRYLIKTRGQQVTLSCSPISGHRSVSWYQQTPGQGLQFLFEYFSETQRNKGNFPGRFSGRQFSNSRSEMNVSTLELGDSALYLCASSSRQEFYNEQFFGPGTRLTVL.

The chain is built from TRBV9 and TRBJ2-2, with 9 positions matching TRBD2. The V segment lost 2 bases and the J segment 4 bases; nucleotides outside the gene matches: 3. CDR1 is SGDLS and CDR2 is YYNGEE in the germline V gene. The CDR3 consists of 15 residues. The DNA of the CDR3 is TGTGCCAGCAGCGTGCTAGCGGGGTCCACCGGGGAGCTGTTTTTT. Translation: CASSVLAGSTGELFF.

This clone was picked up one time. The chain combines TRBV9 with TRBJ2-5; D uncertain. Trimming cost V 0 bases and J 4 bases, with 10 bases left between them. The germline CDR1 and CDR2 sequences are SGDLS and YYNGEE. The CDR3 has 14 residues. CDR3 nucleotide sequence: TGTGCCAGCAGCGTAGGAATAGCCCGAGAGACCCAGTACTTC. This translates into CASSVGIARETQYF. Combining the CDR3 with reference TRBV9 and TRBJ2-5 gives the whole variable domain DSGVTQTPKHLITATGQRVTLRCSPRSGDLSVYWYQQSLDQGLQFLIQYYNGEERAKGNILERFSAQQFPDLHSELNLSSLELGDSALYFCASSVGIARETQYFGPGTRLLVL.

The rearrangement links TRBV7-6 to TRBJ1-1; 7 bases line up with TRBD1. J lost 1 base, V lost 3 bases, and 8 bases had no gene match. Germline V CDR1 and CDR2: SGHVS, FNYEAQ. CDR3 length equals 16 residues. Here the CDR3 DNA reads TGTGCCAGCAGCTTTCGACAGGGTGCGCCGAACACTGAAGCTTTCTTT. It yields the protein CASSFRQGAPNTEAFF.

The genes are TRBV2 and TRBJ2-1, with TRBD2 as a possible D gene (5 bases). The CDR3 loop spans 14 amino acids. Germline values: CDR1 SNHLY, CDR2 FYNNEI. With 6 bases removed from V and 5 bases from J, the gap between germline ends came to 14 bases. CDR3 DNA: TGTGCCAGCAGGAGGACGACTACCCACAATGAGCAGTTCTTC. Residues: CASRRTTTHNEQFF.

The gene calls are TRBV14 and TRBJ2-7; perhaps TRBD1 as D (6 bases). CDR1 is SGHDN, CDR2 FVKESK, per germline. The CDR3 runs 12 residues. V lost 5 bases to trimming and J lost 5 bases, with 10 bases between them. CDR3 DNA: TGTGCCAGCAGCGGGGGCGGGCACGAGCAGTACTTC. Its translation: CASSGGGHEQYF.

The chain has TRBV6-6 and TRBJ2-5; 10 nucleotides align to TRBD2. The CDR3 totals 15 residues. CDR1 is MNHNY, CDR2 SVGAGI, per germline (reference sequence). Unmatched junction bases numbered 4, after V lost 2 bases and J lost 4 bases. Written as DNA, the CDR3 is TGTGCCAGCAGTTACAGCGGGGGGGCCGGAGAGACCCAGTACTTC. Translating gives CASSYSGGAGETQYF.

This sequence joins TRBV28 and TRBJ1-2; 8 bases are shared with TRBD1. This CDR3 has 13 residues. Trimming cost V 6 bases and J 8 bases; bases outside gene matches: 8. Germline loops: CDR1 MDHEN, CDR2 SYDVKM. CDR3 bases: TGTGCCAGCAGCCCAGGGGGCTCCATGGGCTACACCTTC. Amino acid sequence: CASSPGGSMGYTF.

The CDR3 DNA sequence: TGTGCCAGTAGTGCCGGACTAGCGGGCGCCACCTACGAGCAGTACTTC. It yields the protein CASSAGLAGATYEQYF. V usage is TRBV19 and J usage is TRBJ2-7; 11 bases are shared with TRBD2. The ends lost 5 bases at V and 2 bases at J; junction bases unmatched: 8. CDR1 is LNHDA and CDR2 is SQIVND in the germline V gene (reference sequence). CDR3 length equals 16 residues.

The CDR3 DNA reads TGCAGCGCTCGGGACAGGGGGCCTTCTGAAGCTTTCTTT. Encoded protein: CSARDRGPSEAFF. The chain combines TRBV29-1 with TRBJ1-1; TRBD1 agrees at 12 bases. Per germline, CDR1 SQVTM and CDR2 ANQGSEA. Germline trimming cut 7 bases from V and 6 bases from J; bases unmatched to any gene: 6. This CDR3 is 13 amino acids long.

J is TRBJ1-5 and V is TRBV1; TRBD1, as called in the table, went unchecked against the DNA. TRBV1 represents a pseudogene. The CDR3 length is 17 residues. DNA for the CDR3: TGCACCAGCAGCCAAGATCAAGACAGGGCGGCGAGGCAGCCCCAGCATTTT. Its translation: CTSSQDQDRAARQPQHF.

The chain combines TRBV5-6 with TRBJ1-5; possibly TRBD1 for D (6 bases). CDR1 is SGHDT and CDR2 is YYEEEE in the germline V gene. The length of the CDR3 is 13 residues. Trimming pared 4 bases from V and 4 bases from J, leaving 9 bases between. The CDR3 coding sequence is TGTGCCAGCAGCGGACAGAAGAATCAGCCCCAGCATTTT. It yields the protein CASSGQKNQPQHF.

The chain recombines TRBV9 with TRBJ1-3; the D is unclear. V was trimmed by 3 bases and J by 2 bases, leaving 12 bases between them. Germline CDR1 reads SGDLS; CDR2 reads YYNGEE. This CDR3 spans 15 amino acids. CDR3 sequence: CASSAAGGAGNTIYF. The CDR3, as DNA: TGTGCCAGCAGCGCCGCTGGTGGAGCTGGAAACACCATATATTTT.

This clone was detected only once. CDR3 nucleotides: TGTGCCAGCAGCCCTTGGGAGGGGAAGGGGACTGAAGCTTTCTTT. Its translation is CASSPWEGKGTEAFF. J is TRBJ1-1 and V is TRBV6-5; possible D gene TRBD1, 5 bases. Germline CDR1 MNHEY, CDR2 SVGAGI. The CDR3 has 15 amino acids. V dropped 6 bases and J dropped 5 bases, with 19 bases sitting between them.